At least ten counts were recorded for the clone carrying this T cell receptor beta chain. Its specificity is not known. This specimen belongs to a study of response to subunit inactivated influenza vaccine. Using its own MiXCR run on the RT-PCR reads, TCRdb lists one record per CDR3 protein. The sample includes some 800,000 distinct CDR3 sequences, over 20% of them seen just once. The study, taken as a whole, reports: Seasonal influenza vaccination, on each occasion, was suggested by the authors to recruit few new T cells.

In germline, CDR1 is SGHRS, CDR2 YFSETQ. CDR3 length: 14 residues. With V trimmed by 4 bases and J by 4 bases, 6 bases remained unmatched. This sequence was found in a man aged 50 to 60 who received an inactivated influenza vaccine. The chain links TRBV5-1 to TRBJ2-7; TRBD1 aligns across 9 bases. Here the sequenced sample was PBMCs from blood, taken about 5 days after vaccination. Here the CDR3 DNA reads TGCGCCAGCAGCGCCGGGACAGGGAGATACGAGCAGTACTTC. This gives the protein CASSAGTGRYEQYF.